The 18 T cell receptor beta chains below were found in one sample sequenced in a study of blood T cell repertoires in COVID-19. The data were produced by immunoSEQ multiplex PCR, yet TCRdb's version contains in-frame clones alone and is incomplete. The repertoire holds some 200,000 clones, with more than 75% as singletons. Sequencing input: peripheral blood. The receptor set was obtained from a man between 35 and 55 years old with active or convalescent COVID-19.

The chain is built from TRBV5-4 and TRBJ2-7, with 8 bases aligning to TRBD2. V dropped 4 bases and J dropped 3; count of bases not matched to a gene: 6. The CDR3 has 14 residues. Germline CDR1 reads SGHNT; CDR2 reads YYREEE (reference sequence). The CDR3 sequence is CASSPGGAHYEQYF. CDR3 DNA: TGTGCCAGCAGCCCCGGGGGGGCCCACTACGAGCAGTACTTC.

The V and J genes are TRBV19 and TRBJ2-1, with D maybe TRBD2 (6 bases). Germline lookup yields CDR1 LNHDA and CDR2 SQIVND (reference sequence). V was pared by 6 bases and J by 7 bases, with 13 bases between. This CDR3 has 13 residues. CDR3 protein: CASSGGFGNEQFF. The CDR3 bases are TGTGCCAGTAGCGGGGGATTTGGGAATGAGCAGTTCTTC.

There are a few counts of this clone. This rearrangement joins TRBV3-1 (or the pseudogene TRBV3-2) to TRBJ1-1; 7 bases fit TRBD1. Germline V gives CDR1 LGHDT, CDR2 YNNKEL (reference sequence). The CDR3 sequence is 14 residues long. With 3 bases clipped from V and 8 bases from J, the junction kept 9 bases outside the gene matches. CDR3 amino acids: CASSHTTGTAEAFF. CDR3 DNA sequence: TGTGCCAGCAGCCACACTACCGGGACAGCCGAAGCTTTCTTT.

This clone was seen a few times. This chain links TRBV5-8 with TRBJ1-6; TRBD1 might be the D (6 bases). V lost 2 bases and J lost 10, with 16 bases in between. This CDR3 has 15 amino acids. Germline V CDR1 and CDR2: SGHTS, YDEGEE. CDR3 DNA sequence: TGTGCCAGCAGCTTAAAGAGGGGGTGGTTGTCACCCCTCCACTTT. It yields the protein CASSLKRGWLSPLHF.

V gene TRBV11-2 combines with J gene TRBJ1-1; tentatively, D is TRBD1 (6 bases). This CDR3 has 17 amino acids. V lost 0 bases, J lost 1 base, and 15 bases lay in between. Germline loops: CDR1 SGHAT, CDR2 FQNNGV. CDR3 region: CASSLDLRGIRNTEAFF. For the CDR3, the DNA is TGTGCCAGCAGCTTAGATCTTAGGGGGATAAGGAACACTGAAGCTTTCTTT.

Details on this clone: The identical CDR3 is also encoded by other nucleotide sequences in the sample. The chain carries TRBV12-3 or TRBV12-4 and TRBJ1-2; 9 positions agree with TRBD1. V was pared by 6 bases and J by 8 bases, with 4 bases of the junction left unmatched. The CDR3 loop spans 12 amino acids. The CDR3 is CASRGQGGGYTF. In DNA form, the CDR3 reads TGTGCCAGCAGGGGACAGGGAGGAGGCTACACCTTC.

The chain recombines TRBV11-2 with TRBJ1-5; perhaps TRBD1 as D (5 bases). The CDR3 loop spans 15 amino acids. Trimming stripped 5 bases from V and 6 bases from J, with 17 bases between. Germline CDR1 and CDR2: SGHAT and FQNNGV. The CDR3 region has the DNA TGTGCCAGCAGCGAAGGGGCTGGGGTGGGTCAGCCCCAGCATTTT. Its translation: CASSEGAGVGQPQHF.

The chain joins TRBV24-1 to TRBJ2-7; possible D gene TRBD2, 5 bases. This CDR3 has 11 amino acids. V dropped 3 bases and J dropped 7 bases, with 6 bases sitting between them. Germline V CDR1 and CDR2: KGHDR, SFDVKD. CDR3 sequence reads: CATSDRGEQYF. For the CDR3, the DNA is TGTGCCACCAGTGATCGGGGTGAGCAGTACTTC.

Only a few counts were recorded for this clone. This sequence joins TRBV10-3 and TRBJ1-1; tentative D call: TRBD1 (5 bases). With 7 bases removed from V and 7 bases from J, the gap between germline ends came to 16 bases. CDR3 length: 13 amino acids. The germline CDR1 and CDR2 sequences are ENHRY and SYGVKD. In DNA form, the CDR3 reads TGTGCCATCACCGCGGAGGGGTCCCTTGAAGCTTTCTTT. This gives the protein CAITAEGSLEAFF.

The chain couples TRBV27 to TRBJ1-4, with D maybe TRBD1 (5 bases). Germline assignment: CDR1 MNHEY and CDR2 SMNVEV (reference sequence). Trimming left V 8 bases short and J 3 bases short, with 16 bases between. This CDR3 is 15 amino acids long. CDR3 nucleotides: TGTGCCAGCCGGGGACTCAGGGATCCTAATGAAAAACTGTTTTTT. Translating it yields CASRGLRDPNEKLFF.

The V gene is TRBV5-1, the J gene TRBJ2-2, with a weak D call TRBD2 (5 bases). This CDR3 contains 12 residues. Germline V CDR1 and CDR2: SGHRS, YFSETQ. The V end was cut by 7 bases, the J end by 5 bases, with 9 bases between. The CDR3 sequence: CASEPGTGELFF. The CDR3, as DNA: TGCGCCAGCGAGCCGGGGACCGGGGAGCTGTTTTTT. The complete variable domain, with remaining parts taken from reference TRBV5-1 and TRBJ2-2, reads KAGVTQTPRYLIKTRGQQVTLSCSPISGHRSVSWYQQTPGQGLQFLFEYFSETQRNKGNFPGRFSGRQFSNSRSEMNVSTLELGDSALYLCASEPGTGELFFGEGSRLTVL.

This clone was detected a few times. The chain is built from TRBV7-9 and TRBJ1-5; D not resolved. The CDR3 loop spans 12 amino acids. Trimming stripped 4 bases from V and 4 bases from J, with 5 bases between. Germline CDR1 and CDR2: SEHNR and FQNEAQ (reference sequence). As DNA, the CDR3 is TGTGCCAGCAGCTCAGGAAATCAGCCCCAGCATTTT. Protein sequence: CASSSGNQPQHF. The full variable domain, its missing parts supplied by reference TRBV7-9 and TRBJ1-5, is DTGVSQNPRHKITKRGQNVTFRCDPISEHNRLYWYRQTLGQGPEFLTYFQNEAQLEKSRLLSDRFSAERPKGSFSTLEIQRTEQGDSAMYLCASSSGNQPQHFGDGTRLSIL.

The chain links TRBV6-2 or TRBV6-3 to TRBJ1-6; D is unclear. V shed 5 bases and J shed 11 bases, with 10 bases lying between them. CDR3 length equals 12 residues. From germline, CDR1 is MNHEY and CDR2 SVGEGT. The CDR3 DNA follows: TGTGCCAGCAGTCAACCGGTGCCACCCCTCCACTTT. Translating gives CASSQPVPPLHF.

The chain carries TRBV15 and TRBJ2-3; weak D call: TRBD2 (6 bases). There are 16 residues in the CDR3. Germline CDR1 is LNHNV and CDR2 is YYDKDF (reference sequence). The V end lost 3 bases, the J end lost 2 bases, and 15 bases lay between the germline ends. The CDR3 is CATSSALGLVTDTQYF. CDR3 DNA sequence: TGTGCCACCAGCAGTGCTCTGGGACTCGTCACAGATACGCAGTATTTT. Full variable domain (outside the CDR3, taken from reference TRBV15 and TRBJ2-3): DAMVIQNPRYQVTQFGKPVTLSCSQTLNHNVMYWYQQKSSQAPKLLFHYYDKDFNNEADTPDNFQSRRPNTSFCFLDIRSPGLGDTAMYLCATSSALGLVTDTQYFGPGTRLTVL.

The chain recombines TRBV14 with TRBJ1-1, with D possibly TRBD1 on 6 matching bases. This CDR3 region has 16 residues. Trimming cost V 2 bases and J 1 base, with 14 bases left between them. CDR1 and CDR2 from the germline V gene are SGHDN and FVKESK. The DNA of the CDR3 is TGTGCCAGCAGCCAAACACAGGGTTTGGGGAACACTGAAGCTTTCTTT. Translated, it gives CASSQTQGLGNTEAFF.

V gene TRBV28 combines with J gene TRBJ1-5; D possibly corresponds to TRBD1 (6 bases). The CDR3 loop spans 12 amino acids. Trimming cost V 7 bases and J 7 bases, with 11 bases left between them. CDR1 MDHEN and CDR2 SYDVKM come from the germline V gene. CDR3 in amino acids: CASNTGTQPQHF. The CDR3 nucleotides read TGTGCCAGCAACACAGGGACGCAGCCCCAGCATTTT.

The CDR3 protein is CASSSHYRVNYGYTF. In DNA, the CDR3 is TGTGCCAGTAGTTCTCATTACAGGGTAAACTATGGCTACACCTTC. The chain uses TRBV19 and TRBJ1-2; D may be TRBD1 (6 bases). Trimming cost V 5 bases and J 2 bases, with 15 bases left between them. CDR3 length: 15 amino acids. Germline lookup yields CDR1 LNHDA and CDR2 SQIVND (reference sequence).

This chain uses TRBV14 with TRBJ2-3; D may be TRBD2 (5 bases). The CDR3 spans 14 residues. CDR1 is SGHDN, CDR2 FVKESK, per germline. The V end lost 1 base, the J end lost 7 bases, and 12 bases lay between the germline ends. In DNA, the CDR3 is TGTGCCAGCAGCCAAGGTAATCGGAGGCATACGCAGTATTTT. Its translation: CASSQGNRRHTQYF.